These 24 T cell receptor beta chains were all obtained from the same sample, sequenced in a study of T cell responses to AZD1222 COVID-19 vaccine. Profiled with immunoSEQ multiplex PCR; TCRdb holds only in-frame clones, not every one. The table lists about 200,000 clones, approximately 90% of them singletons, with 3.6% in the top ten. Sample: peripheral blood, taken 28 days after the second dose of the MenACWY control vaccine. All receptors derive from an adult who received the MenACWY meningococcal vaccine as a control.

Remarks on this clone: The sample carries other DNA sequences with the same CDR3. The genes are TRBV9 and TRBJ2-7, with D possibly TRBD1 on 6 matching bases. Germline CDR1 and CDR2: SGDLS and YYNGEE. There are 12 residues in the CDR3. Trimming left V 3 bases short and J 4 bases short, with 8 bases between. The CDR3 sequence is CASSATGYEQYF. CDR3 coding DNA: TGTGCCAGCAGCGCAACAGGGTACGAGCAGTACTTC.

This sequence joins TRBV4-2 and TRBJ1-4, with D uncertain. Trimming cost V 6 bases and J 0 bases, with 20 bases left between them. The germline V gene has CDR1 LGHNA and CDR2 YNFKEQ. The CDR3 totals 18 residues. CDR3 DNA: TGTGCCAGCAGACGGGATAGGGATTTTAGGGCAACTAATGAAAAACTGTTTTTT. Its protein product is CASRRDRDFRATNEKLFF.

The chain employs TRBV5-1 and TRBJ2-1; D possibly corresponds to TRBD1 (5 bases). In germline, CDR1 is SGHRS, CDR2 YFSETQ. The ends were cut back, 3 bases at V and 4 bases at J, with 14 bases in the middle. The CDR3 sequence is 15 residues long. This CDR3 is CASSSREQAYNEQFF. The CDR3 DNA sequence: TGCGCCAGCAGCTCCAGGGAACAGGCGTACAATGAGCAGTTCTTC.

The chain has TRBV19 and TRBJ1-1; D uncertain. V lost 1 base and J lost 1, with 10 bases in between. This CDR3 contains 15 residues. CDR1 and CDR2 (germline): LNHDA, SQIVND (reference sequence). The CDR3 region has the DNA TGTGCCAGTAGTATAGTTGGACGGACGAACACTGAAGCTTTCTTT. Encoded protein: CASSIVGRTNTEAFF.

J is TRBJ2-1 and V is TRBV7-3; 7 positions match TRBD2. This CDR3 comprises 15 residues. Germline CDR1 is SGHTA and CDR2 is FQGTGA. The J segment lost 6 bases and the V segment lost 2 bases, leaving 7 bases of the junction unmatched. CDR3 residues: CASSLAAGAGNEQFF. CDR3 DNA sequence: TGTGCCAGCAGCTTAGCGGCGGGAGCGGGCAATGAGCAGTTCTTC.

The V call is TRBV7-3, the J call TRBJ1-1; 8 positions agree with TRBD1. The V gene end was trimmed by 5 bases and the J gene end by 3 bases; junction bases not matched to a gene: 5. The CDR3 totals 14 residues. The V gene's germline CDR1 is SGHTA and CDR2 FQGTGA. CDR3 coding DNA: TGTGCCAGCAGCCAAACAGGGGGGCACACTGAAGCTTTCTTT. Protein product: CASSQTGGHTEAFF.

The rearrangement joins TRBV19 to TRBJ1-5; 8 bases line up with TRBD1. Looked up from germline, CDR1 is LNHDA and CDR2 is SQIVND (reference sequence). J gave up 1 base and V 7 bases, and 3 bases lay outside the gene matches. The CDR3 sequence is 14 residues long. The CDR3 here is CASTDRVSNQPQHF. For the CDR3, the DNA is TGTGCCAGTACGGACAGGGTAAGCAATCAGCCCCAGCATTTT.

This clone was seen only once. J is TRBJ1-4 and V is TRBV5-1; D unresolved. Germline CDR1 is SGHRS and CDR2 is YFSETQ. The CDR3 length is 15 residues. V lost 4 bases, J lost 7 bases, and 17 bases lay in between. CDR3 loop: CASSPRPSVGEKLFF. DNA of the CDR3: TGCGCCAGCAGCCCTAGACCAAGCGTTGGTGAAAAACTGTTTTTT.

With respect to this clone: Other DNA sequences within the sample encode an identical CDR3. This sequence joins TRBV19 and TRBJ2-2; perhaps TRBD2 as D (6 bases). CDR1 and CDR2 from the germline V gene are LNHDA and SQIVND (reference sequence). V was shortened by 3 bases and J by 1 base, with 6 bases between the two germline ends. This CDR3 has 14 residues. CDR3 DNA: TGTGCCAGTAGTATCGGGGGGAACACCGGGGAGCTGTTTTTT. Amino acids: CASSIGGNTGELFF.

The rearrangement links TRBV21-1 to TRBJ2-1; the tabulated D call, TRBD1, remains unverified against the DNA. TRBV21-1 constitutes a pseudogene. The CDR3 totals 16 residues. The CDR3 DNA follows: TGTGCCAGCAGCAAAGCGGCACAGGGGGACCACAATGAGCAGTTCTTC. Encoded protein: CASSKAAQGDHNEQFF.

This chain uses TRBV5-8 with TRBJ2-7; D ambiguous. CDR1 and CDR2 from the germline V gene are SGHTS and YDEGEE. This CDR3 comprises 14 residues. V was shortened by 2 bases and J by 3 bases, with 12 bases between the two germline ends. Here the CDR3 DNA reads TGTGCCAGCAGCTTCCCGGTGGCTAACTACGAGCAGTACTTC. Amino acids: CASSFPVANYEQYF.

The rearrangement links TRBV5-1 to TRBJ1-1, with TRBD1 matching 9 bases. Trimming at V came to 0 bases and at J to 4 bases, leaving 4 bases not matched to a gene. The V gene's germline CDR1 is SGHRS and CDR2 YFSETQ. The CDR3 spans 15 residues. The CDR3, as DNA: TGCGCCAGCAGCTTGGATACAGGGGGCGGCACTGAAGCTTTCTTT. Its translation: CASSLDTGGGTEAFF. Variable domain in full (rest from reference TRBV5-1 and TRBJ1-1): KAGVTQTPRYLIKTRGQQVTLSCSPISGHRSVSWYQQTPGQGLQFLFEYFSETQRNKGNFPGRFSGRQFSNSRSEMNVSTLELGDSALYLCASSLDTGGGTEAFFGQGTRLTVV.

CDR3 amino acids: CAWSGGTLLADTQYF. The CDR3 region has the DNA TGTGCCTGGAGTGGCGGGACACTATTGGCAGATACGCAGTATTTT. The V call is TRBV30, the J call TRBJ2-3; D might be TRBD1 or TRBD2, each matching 6 bases. The ends were cut back, 1 base at V and 4 bases at J, with 15 bases in the middle. CDR1 is GTSNPN and CDR2 is SVGIG in the germline V gene (reference sequence). This CDR3 has 15 residues.

This clone appeared a single time. J is TRBJ1-2 and V is TRBV3-1 (or the pseudogene TRBV3-2), with a possible D match to TRBD1 (5 bases). This CDR3 comprises 16 residues. Trimming cost V 1 base and J 5 bases, with 17 bases left between them. Germline CDR1 and CDR2: LGHDT and YNNKEL (reference sequence). This CDR3 reads CASSQGRQSYSYGYTF. The CDR3 DNA is TGTGCCAGCAGCCAAGGACGACAGTCCTATAGTTATGGCTACACCTTC.

The chain is built from TRBV11-3 and TRBJ2-7; 7 bases fit TRBD1. There are 13 residues in the CDR3. V shed 1 base and J 6 bases; nucleotides not matched to a gene: 3. Germline values: CDR1 SGHNT, CDR2 YENEEA. CDR3 sequence (DNA): TGTGCCAGCAGCTTAGGCGCAGGGGGCGAGCAGTACTTC. It specifies CASSLGAGGEQYF.

The genes are TRBV30 and TRBJ1-6, with D unclear. Between the trimmed V and J ends, which lost 2 bases and 10 bases, there was a span of 12 bases. The CDR3 is 13 amino acids. The V gene's germline CDR1 is GTSNPN and CDR2 SVGIG (reference sequence). CDR3 amino acids: CAWSNAPGSPLHF. As DNA, the CDR3 is TGTGCCTGGAGTAACGCCCCGGGGTCACCCCTCCACTTT.

This chain uses TRBV6-1 with TRBJ2-3; no clear D gene. In germline, CDR1 is MNHNS, CDR2 SASEGT. Trimming shortened V by 1 base and J by 2 bases, and 7 bases separated the two germline ends. CDR3 length: 14 residues. The CDR3 loop reads CASSEGIATDTQYF. The CDR3 nucleotides are TGTGCCAGCAGTGAAGGGATAGCCACAGATACGCAGTATTTT.

The V and J genes are TRBV28 and TRBJ1-4; D gene ambiguous. CDR1 is MDHEN and CDR2 is SYDVKM in the germline V gene. The CDR3 extends over 13 amino acids. Trimming left V 2 bases short and J 8 bases short, with 9 bases between. This chain's CDR3 is CASSLTPGEKLFF. CDR3 DNA sequence: TGTGCCAGCAGTTTAACCCCGGGAGAAAAACTGTTTTTT.

The CDR3 protein is CASSRDRAATGELFF. CDR3 bases: TGTGCCAGCAGCCGGGACAGGGCCGCAACCGGGGAGCTGTTTTTT. This sequence joins TRBV7-7 and TRBJ2-2, with TRBD1 matching 9 bases. The trim removed 5 bases at V and 5 bases at J, leaving 6 bases unmatched. The CDR3 totals 15 residues. The germline V gene encodes CDR1 SSHAT and CDR2 FNYEAQ (reference sequence).

V is TRBV4-1 and J is TRBJ2-7; the D gene is possibly TRBD1 (5 bases). The CDR3 is made up of 13 amino acids. Germline V lookup: CDR1 MGHRA, CDR2 YSYEKL. Deletions cut 4 bases from V and 4 bases from J, with 11 bases between. The CDR3 spells CASSPPGRYEQYF. The CDR3 nucleotides are TGCGCCAGCAGCCCCCCAGGGCGGTACGAGCAGTACTTC.

The chain carries TRBV2 and TRBJ1-5, with D possibly being TRBD1 (5 bases). Trimming pared 5 bases from V and 4 bases from J, leaving 18 bases between. CDR1 and CDR2 (germline): SNHLY, FYNNEI. This CDR3 is 16 amino acids long. CDR3 nucleotides: TGTGCCAGCAGTCAAAACCCGGGACTGATTAATCAGCCCCAGCATTTT. It yields the protein CASSQNPGLINQPQHF.

The chain combines TRBV30 with TRBJ1-1; 8 bases agree with TRBD1. The V and J ends lost 2 bases and 4 bases, in that order; junction bases with no gene match: 3. Germline loops: CDR1 GTSNPN, CDR2 SVGIG (reference sequence). The CDR3 sequence is 13 residues long. CDR3: CAWSQTGGTEAFF. CDR3 DNA: TGTGCCTGGAGTCAAACAGGGGGCACTGAAGCTTTCTTT.

This sequence joins TRBV2 and TRBJ1-6; no reliable D call. Trimming took off 8 bases at V and 7 bases at J, with 18 bases between the two ends. The CDR3 consists of 15 residues. CDR1 SNHLY and CDR2 FYNNEI come from the germline V gene. In nucleotides, the CDR3 is TGTGCCAGCGTAGTTTCGGTTGGCGAGAATTCACCCCTCCACTTT. It encodes CASVVSVGENSPLHF.

This chain links TRBV9 with TRBJ1-2; the D gene is possibly TRBD1 (5 bases). Per germline, CDR1 SGDLS and CDR2 YYNGEE. Deletions cut 0 bases from V and 8 bases from J, with 11 bases between. CDR3 size: 13 residues. The CDR3 DNA follows: TGTGCCAGCAGCGTAGCCGTCCGGGGCGGCTACACCTTC. It translates to CASSVAVRGGYTF.